The source of this T cell receptor beta chain is a study of blood T cell repertoires in COVID-19. This clone was observed a single time. Unmatched junction bases numbered 4, after V lost 0 bases and J lost 2 bases. Germline CDR1 and CDR2: MNHEY and SMNVEV (reference sequence). The CDR3 runs to 17 residues. Assay used: immunoSEQ multiplex PCR; TCRdb lists only in-frame clones, some missing. The repertoire consists of approximately 260,000 clones, with about 85% occurring once and the leading ten covering less than 8.5%. The receptor comes from a woman between 50 and 59 years old who had been exposed to COVID-19. Sequencing used PBMCs or T cells enriched from blood (not recorded which). The chain has TRBV27 and TRBJ2-6; 7 bases line up with TRBD2. CDR3 nucleotides: TGTGCCAGCAGTTTATCGGGGGGGTTGGCTGGGGCCAACGTCCTGACTTTC. This codes for CASSLSGGLAGANVLTF.